The 18 T cell receptor beta chains given below trace back to one sample, sequenced in a study of CD8+CD57+ T cells in acquired aplastic anemia. All patients picked for sequencing had shown, by flow cytometry, an expansion of CD8+CD57+ cells. TCR beta VDJ and CDR3 profiles were obtained from a genomic DNA template. TCRdb processed the reads anew with MiXCR; each CDR3 protein has one entry. The repertoire has about 98,000 distinct CDR3 sequences, 55% to 80% of them found once; the top ten carry more than 55%. Source material: sorted CD4+, CD8+, or CD8+CD57+ T cells (not recorded which) from PBMCs. These receptors were collected from a human donor with aplastic anemia.

Comment on this clonotype: Its ends do not fully match the called genes, so a read error is possible. J is TRBJ2-1 and V is TRBV7-1; weak D call: TRBD1 (6 bases). TRBV7-1 is marked as an open reading frame, function uncertain. There are 14 residues in the CDR3. The CDR3 DNA sequence: TGTGCCAGCAGCGCAGCCGGGACAAGCAATGAGCAGTTCTTC. Translating gives CASSAAGTSNEQFF.

V and J are TRBV5-5 and TRBJ1-6; D gene unclear. Germline lookup yields CDR1 SGHKS and CDR2 YYEKEE (reference sequence). Trimming shortened V by 4 bases and J by 9 bases, and 17 bases separated the two germline ends. The CDR3 length is 15 residues. CDR3 coding DNA: TGTGCCAGCAGCAGCAGGACCAGCCCGTCTTCACCCCTCCACTTT. Amino acids: CASSSRTSPSSPLHF.

This clonotype was counted ten times or more. This chain connects TRBV5-1 to TRBJ2-3; the D gene is possibly TRBD2 (6 bases). The CDR3 consists of 14 residues. Germline lookup yields CDR1 SGHRS and CDR2 YFSETQ. The V end lost 6 bases, the J end lost 4 bases, and 15 bases lay between the germline ends. The CDR3 spells CASMDGSGSDTQYF. The CDR3 region has the DNA TGCGCCAGCATGGACGGGAGTGGGTCAGATACGCAGTATTTT.

In its sample, this clonotype was seen many times. The genes are TRBV12-3 or TRBV12-4 and TRBJ2-2, with D perhaps being TRBD1 or TRBD2 (5 bases each). The CDR3 runs to 16 residues. V was cut by 1 base and J by 2 bases, with 11 bases left in between. The CDR3 here is CASSLEADTNTGELFF. The CDR3 DNA sequence: TGTGCCAGCAGTTTAGAAGCGGACACTAACACCGGGGAGCTGTTTTTT.

V is TRBV14 and J is TRBJ2-5; D is uncertain. Trimming stripped 3 bases from V and 9 bases from J, with 14 bases between. The CDR3 length is 13 residues. Germline V gene data show CDR1 as SGHDN and CDR2 as FVKESK. The CDR3 region is CASSQVLGGAQYF. CDR3 in DNA: TGTGCCAGCAGCCAGGTTCTGGGTGGGGCCCAGTACTTC.

This clonotype was detected many times. V and J are TRBV3-1 and TRBJ2-1; 10 positions match TRBD1. CDR3 length equals 17 residues. Germline V gene sequence: CDR1 LGHDT, CDR2 YNNKEL (reference sequence). J was trimmed by 6 bases and V by 0 bases; bases with no gene match: 8. CDR3 nucleotide sequence: TGTGCCAGCAGCCAAGACGACAGGGGGCATGGGATCAATGAGCAGTTCTTC. This codes for CASSQDDRGHGINEQFF.

V and J are TRBV19 and TRBJ1-5, with a possible D match to TRBD1 (5 bases). The V gene lost 2 bases and the J gene lost 6 bases, with 17 bases spanning the gap. The length of the CDR3 is 16 residues. Per the germline V gene, CDR1 is LNHDA and CDR2 is SQIVND (reference sequence). CDR3 DNA sequence: TGTGCCAGTAGTATACTTGCAGGGTGGTCGGTTCAGCCCCAGCATTTT. Translation: CASSILAGWSVQPQHF.

This clonotype turned up a few times. The rearrangement links TRBV7-9 to TRBJ2-3; D gene uncertain. Germline CDR1 SEHNR, CDR2 FQNEAQ (reference sequence). V lost 5 bases to trimming and J lost 0 bases, with 9 bases between them. The CDR3 loop spans 14 amino acids. CDR3 region: CASSGRGSTDTQYF. CDR3 nucleotides: TGTGCCAGCAGCGGACGAGGTAGCACAGATACGCAGTATTTT. Complete variable domain (other parts from reference TRBV7-9 and TRBJ2-3): DTGVSQNPRHKITKRGQNVTFRCDPISEHNRLYWYRQTLGQGPEFLTYFQNEAQLEKSRLLSDRFSAERPKGSFSTLEIQRTEQGDSAMYLCASSGRGSTDTQYFGPGTRLTVL.

This chain connects TRBV20-1 to TRBJ2-3; maybe TRBD1 (6 bases). Germline V gives CDR1 DFQATT, CDR2 SNEGSKA (reference sequence). Between the trimmed V and J ends, which lost 1 base and 1 base, there was a span of 9 bases. The CDR3 runs 14 residues. CDR3 loop: CSARAGAGTDTQYF. CDR3 bases: TGCAGTGCTAGAGCAGGGGCAGGCACAGATACGCAGTATTTT.

This clonotype was detected only a few times. This chain uses TRBV2 with TRBJ2-3; a weak D match, TRBD2 (6 bases). Germline CDR1 is SNHLY and CDR2 is FYNNEI. The CDR3 extends over 12 amino acids. The germline V and J ends were trimmed by 7 bases and 4 bases, with 9 bases remaining between them. The CDR3 DNA is TGTGCCAGCACGCGGGGCCCAGATACGCAGTATTTT. This gives the protein CASTRGPDTQYF.

J is TRBJ2-1 and V is TRBV10-3, with 10 bases lining up with TRBD2. V lost 4 bases, J lost 2 bases, and 5 bases stayed unmatched. CDR1 is ENHRY and CDR2 is SYGVKD in the germline V gene. The CDR3 has 16 residues. The CDR3 protein is CAISGLAGGAYNEQFF. DNA for the CDR3: TGTGCCATCAGTGGATTAGCGGGAGGCGCCTACAATGAGCAGTTCTTC.

V is TRBV19 and J is TRBJ1-2; D remains ambiguous. This CDR3 spans 13 amino acids. Trimming took off 5 bases at V and 5 bases at J, with 12 bases between the two ends. Germline V lookup: CDR1 LNHDA, CDR2 SQIVND (reference sequence). The CDR3 loop is CASSSQTGYGYTF. DNA of the CDR3: TGTGCCAGTAGTTCACAGACGGGATATGGCTACACCTTC.

J is TRBJ2-7 and V is TRBV4-2; TRBD2 aligns across 14 bases. This CDR3 is 18 amino acids long. V was clipped by 6 bases and J by 3 bases; unmatched bases: 13. The germline V gene encodes CDR1 LGHNA and CDR2 YNFKEQ. In DNA form, the CDR3 reads TGTGCCAGCAGTTCCCATACCGGGACTAGCGGGAGCTTCTACGAGCAGTACTTC. Its translation: CASSSHTGTSGSFYEQYF.

In DNA, the CDR3 is TGTGCCAGCAGCTTAGGGCTAGGGGGCGATACGCAGTATTTT. Its translation is CASSLGLGGDTQYF. The chain has TRBV7-8 and TRBJ2-3; 7 bases fit TRBD1. The CDR3 runs to 14 residues. Germline loops: CDR1 SGHVS, CDR2 FQNEAQ. V lost 1 base to trimming and J lost 6 bases; unmatched junction nucleotides: 4. The full variable domain, with the rest looked up from reference TRBV7-8 and TRBJ2-3, is GAGVSQSPRYKVAKRGQDVALRCDPISGHVSLFWYQQALGQGPEFLTYFQNEAQLDKSGLPSDRFFAERPEGSVSTLKIQRTQQEDSAVYLCASSLGLGGDTQYFGPGTRLTVL.

The rearrangement links TRBV11-1 to TRBJ2-1; 13 positions agree with TRBD2. Losses at the gene ends were 3 bases for V and 9 bases for J; bases not matched to a gene: 5. This CDR3 has 15 amino acids. The germline V gene encodes CDR1 SGHAT and CDR2 FQDESV (reference sequence). The CDR3 bases are TGTGCCAGCAGCTTCGGGACTAGCGGGATAGGTGAGCAGTTCTTC. Its translation is CASSFGTSGIGEQFF.

The chain recombines TRBV6-1 with TRBJ2-7; 8 bases map to TRBD1. CDR3 length equals 14 residues. The junction had 7 bases not matched to a gene; V was cut back by 6 bases and J by 3 bases. Germline assignment: CDR1 MNHNS and CDR2 SASEGT. The CDR3 loop reads CASRMTGDYYEQYF. The DNA for the CDR3 is TGTGCCAGCAGGATGACAGGGGATTACTACGAGCAGTACTTC.

The genes are TRBV7-9 and TRBJ2-7; D is unresolved. The germline V gene encodes CDR1 SEHNR and CDR2 FQNEAQ (reference sequence). The CDR3 length is 13 residues. Trimming removed 7 bases from V and 4 bases from J, with 14 bases in between. CDR3 sequence: CASTPPSQYEQYF. The CDR3 DNA is TGTGCCAGCACTCCGCCGTCGCAATACGAGCAGTACTTC.

The CDR3 loop reads CASSRWTNYEQYF. The CDR3 region has the DNA TGTGCCAGTAGTAGATGGACCAACTACGAGCAGTACTTC. This chain connects TRBV19 to TRBJ2-7; no clear D. The ends were cut back, 4 bases at V and 3 bases at J, with 10 bases in the middle. The CDR3 covers 13 residues. Germline V CDR1 and CDR2: LNHDA, SQIVND (reference sequence).